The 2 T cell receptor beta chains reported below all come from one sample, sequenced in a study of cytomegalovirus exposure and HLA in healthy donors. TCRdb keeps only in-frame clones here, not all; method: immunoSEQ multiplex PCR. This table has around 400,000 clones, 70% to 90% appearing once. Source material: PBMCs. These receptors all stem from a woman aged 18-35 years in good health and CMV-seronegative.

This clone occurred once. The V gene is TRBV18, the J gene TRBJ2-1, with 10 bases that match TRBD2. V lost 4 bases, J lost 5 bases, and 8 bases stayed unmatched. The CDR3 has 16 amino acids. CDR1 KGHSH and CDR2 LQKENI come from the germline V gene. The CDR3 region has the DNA TGTGCCAGCTCACGCACCTTAGCGGGGGGAGACAATGAGCAGTTCTTC. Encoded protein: CASSRTLAGGDNEQFF.

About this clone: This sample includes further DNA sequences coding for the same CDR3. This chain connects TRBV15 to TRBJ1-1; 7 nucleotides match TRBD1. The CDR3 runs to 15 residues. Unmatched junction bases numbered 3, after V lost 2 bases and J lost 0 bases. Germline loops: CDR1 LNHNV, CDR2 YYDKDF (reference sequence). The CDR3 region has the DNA TGTGCCACCAGCAGACAGACAGGGCTGAACACTGAAGCTTTCTTT. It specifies CATSRQTGLNTEAFF.